The 21 T cell receptor beta chains below were found in one sample sequenced in a study of regulatory T cells in long-lasting Graves disease. The time point: newly diagnosed GD, antithyroid drugs for less than 3 months. From PBMCs, RNA was extracted and then used to make the TCR library. Researchers made TCR beta libraries by using iRepertoire HTBI primers and running Arm-PCR on CDR3 regions. One entry per CDR3 protein results from TCRdb running MiXCR on the multiplex PCR reads. The sample lists 250,000 to 300,000 distinct CDR3 sequences, around 18% occurring once. The data also belong to a second study, concerning T cells in Graves' hyperthyroidism and ophthalmopathy.

The sequenced sample was peripheral blood mononuclear cells (PBMCs), obtained at new diagnosis, from a patient treated with antithyroid drugs. These receptors were collected from a woman aged 25-40 years with Graves disease.

Of note for this clonotype: A much larger clone sits a single nucleotide away, making a read error possible. J is TRBJ1-1 and V is TRBV5-1; unclear D gene. From germline, CDR1 is SGHRS and CDR2 YFSETQ. The length of the CDR3 is 15 residues. Trimming shortened V by 0 bases and J by 1 base, and 10 bases separated the two germline ends. As DNA, the CDR3 is TGCGCCAGCAGCTTGGAAGGTCGGGGGAACACTGAAGCTTTCTTT. Translated, it gives CASSLEGRGNTEAFF.

The rearrangement joins TRBV5-5 to TRBJ2-7; possibly TRBD1 for D (7 bases). The CDR3 loop spans 12 amino acids. Trimming stripped 3 bases from V and 6 bases from J, with 10 bases between. Germline V gives CDR1 SGHKS, CDR2 YYEKEE (reference sequence). CDR3: CASSWQGGEQYF. CDR3 sequence (DNA): TGTGCCAGCAGCTGGCAGGGGGGCGAGCAGTACTTC.

There are many counts of this clonotype. The chain carries TRBV10-3 and TRBJ1-5, with D possibly matching TRBD1 (6 bases). Trimming took off 4 bases at V and 0 bases at J, with 10 bases between the two ends. CDR1 is ENHRY and CDR2 is SYGVKD in the germline V gene. This CDR3 contains 15 residues. Here the CDR3 DNA reads TGTGCCATCAGTGCGGACAGCAATAGCAATCAGCCCCAGCATTTT. Translating gives CAISADSNSNQPQHF.

This clonotype occurred many times. The rearrangement joins TRBV12-3 or TRBV12-4 to TRBJ1-6; TRBD1 aligns across 7 bases. Trimming took 7 bases from V and 9 from J; bases not matched to a gene: 18. CDR3 length equals 17 residues. The CDR3 nucleotides are TGTGCCAGCACCTATATCGGTGTTGACAGGGATAGTTCACCCCTCCACTTT. This translates into CASTYIGVDRDSSPLHF.

This clonotype was counted at least ten times. The V and J genes are TRBV20-1 and TRBJ2-1; 11 bases align to TRBD2. Germline V CDR1 and CDR2: DFQATT, SNEGSKA (reference sequence). CDR3 size: 17 residues. V shed 2 bases, J shed 1 base, and the junction held 7 bases outside the gene matches. The CDR3: CSARSMSSGGSYNEQFF. CDR3 DNA sequence: TGCAGTGCTAGATCCATGTCTAGCGGGGGGTCCTACAATGAGCAGTTCTTC.

This clonotype was counted ten times or more. The V gene is TRBV20-1, the J gene TRBJ2-5; TRBD2 aligns across 10 bases. J gave up 4 bases and V 3 bases, and 8 bases lay outside the gene matches. The CDR3 has 15 residues. Per the germline V gene, CDR1 is DFQATT and CDR2 is SNEGSKA (reference sequence). CDR3 loop: CSARLAGVRSETQYF. CDR3 DNA: TGCAGTGCTAGGCTAGCGGGGGTTAGGTCAGAGACCCAGTACTTC.

The chain uses TRBV6-5 and TRBJ1-1; a weak D match, TRBD1 (5 bases). The CDR3 extends over 14 amino acids. V shed 2 bases and J shed 4 bases, with 11 bases lying between them. CDR1 and CDR2 (germline): MNHEY, SVGAGI. CDR3 amino acids: CASSYLGATTEAFF. The CDR3 bases are TGTGCCAGCAGTTACCTCGGGGCTACCACTGAAGCTTTCTTT.

This clonotype was detected ten times or more. This chain connects TRBV11-3 to TRBJ2-3, with TRBD2 matching 7 bases. The CDR3 has 14 residues. V shed 4 bases and J 4 bases; nucleotides not matched to a gene: 5. Germline lookup yields CDR1 SGHNT and CDR2 YENEEA. The CDR3 DNA reads as TGTGCCAGCAGCTCGACTAGCCGTGCAGATACGCAGTATTTT. Translated: CASSSTSRADTQYF.

This clonotype was counted a few times. The chain links TRBV12-5 to TRBJ2-2, with D unresolved. The CDR3 covers 12 residues. V was trimmed by 8 bases and J by 4 bases, leaving 8 bases between them. Germline loops: CDR1 LGHNT, CDR2 FRNRAP. The CDR3 is CASTVLTGELFF. The CDR3 DNA reads as TGTGCTAGTACAGTCCTCACCGGGGAGCTGTTTTTT. The variable domain in full, with the rest retrieved from reference TRBV12-5 and TRBJ2-2, is DARVTQTPRHKVTEMGQEVTMRCQPILGHNTVFWYRQTMMQGLELLAYFRNRAPLDDSGMPKDRFSAEMPDATLATLKIQPSEPRDSAVYFCASTVLTGELFFGEGSRLTVL.

This clonotype was recorded at least ten times. The chain recombines TRBV29-1 with TRBJ1-1; 7 positions match TRBD1. Losses at the gene ends were 5 bases for V and 5 bases for J; bases not matched to a gene: 8. Germline V CDR1 and CDR2: SQVTM, ANQGSEA. This CDR3 contains 13 residues. DNA for the CDR3: TGCAGCGTTCTTGACAGGGTGGCGACTGAAGCTTTCTTT. Its protein product is CSVLDRVATEAFF.

This clonotype was detected ten times or more. This chain joins TRBV7-9 and TRBJ1-2, with a tentative D call TRBD1 (5 bases). Germline assignment: CDR1 SEHNR and CDR2 FQNEAQ (reference sequence). The V end was cut by 5 bases, the J end by 3 bases, with 22 bases between. This CDR3 spans 17 amino acids. The CDR3 DNA is TGTGCCAGCAGCCGCCTGACCAGGGCCGGTTCAGACTATGGCTACACCTTC. This translates into CASSRLTRAGSDYGYTF.

This clonotype was recorded once. A much more abundant neighbour one base away suggests this may be a read error. The chain is built from TRBV7-9 and TRBJ1-2, with D possibly being TRBD1 (5 bases). The CDR3 extends over 14 amino acids. From germline, CDR1 is SEHNR and CDR2 FQNEAQ (reference sequence). This CDR3 reads CASSQDQGNYGYTF. The CDR3 nucleotides are TGCGCCAGCAGCCAAGATCAGGGCAACTATGGCTACACCTTC.

This clonotype was seen ten or more times. This chain joins TRBV6-1 and TRBJ1-1; possibly TRBD1 for D (5 bases). Trimming pared 3 bases from V and 0 bases from J, leaving 11 bases between. CDR3 size: 15 residues. The V gene's germline CDR1 is MNHNS and CDR2 SASEGT. The CDR3 here is CASSEAGSLNTEAFF. The CDR3 region has the DNA TGTGCCAGCAGTGAGGCAGGGAGCTTGAACACTGAAGCTTTCTTT.

This clonotype was counted many times. The chain's CDR3 is CASSLVLGGDTQYF. The CDR3 bases are TGTGCCAGCAGCTTAGTATTGGGGGGGGATACGCAGTATTTT. The rearrangement links TRBV11-2 to TRBJ2-3; TRBD2 aligns across 7 bases. The CDR3 spans 14 residues. In germline, CDR1 is SGHAT, CDR2 FQNNGV. With V trimmed by 1 base and J by 6 bases, 4 bases remained unmatched.

This chain connects TRBV6-1 to TRBJ2-7; weak D call: TRBD1 (5 bases). CDR1 is MNHNS, CDR2 SASEGT, per germline. The CDR3 length is 14 residues. V dropped 7 bases and J dropped 4 bases, with 17 bases sitting between them. The CDR3 protein is CASKQGQGGYEQYF. CDR3 nucleotide sequence: TGTGCCAGCAAGCAAGGGCAGGGCGGTTACGAGCAGTACTTC.

Regarding this clonotype: This could be a read error, since a much larger clone is one nucleotide away. The chain combines TRBV20-1 with TRBJ1-4, with 7 nucleotides matching TRBD1. With 1 base clipped from V and 10 bases from J, the junction kept 18 bases outside the gene matches. The CDR3 is 17 residues long. Germline V CDR1 and CDR2: DFQATT, SNEGSKA (reference sequence). The DNA for the CDR3 is TGCAGTGCTAGAGGGGGGGGAGGGGGCCAGGGGTATGGAAAACTGTTTTTT. It encodes CSARGGGGGQGYGKLFF.

This clonotype was picked up many times. The chain recombines TRBV12-5 with TRBJ1-2, with 9 positions matching TRBD1. From germline, CDR1 is LGHNT and CDR2 FRNRAP. The ends lost 6 bases at V and 4 bases at J; junction bases unmatched: 6. The CDR3 totals 14 residues. CDR3 nucleotides: TGTGCTAGTGGCCGGGACAGGGTAGGCTATGGCTACACCTTC. Its translation is CASGRDRVGYGYTF.

This chain links TRBV2 with TRBJ2-5, with TRBD1 matching 7 bases. Trimming took 6 bases from V and 5 from J; bases not matched to a gene: 12. The CDR3 consists of 15 residues. CDR1 is SNHLY and CDR2 is FYNNEI in the germline V gene. DNA for the CDR3: TGTGCCAGCAGCTCCCACGTCGCACAGGGGGAGACCCAGTACTTC. It yields the protein CASSSHVAQGETQYF.

This clonotype was counted ten times or more. The V call is TRBV19, the J call TRBJ1-5; a possible D gene is TRBD1 (6 bases). V was trimmed by 8 bases and J by 7 bases, leaving 21 bases between them. The germline gives CDR1 LNHDA, CDR2 SQIVND (reference sequence). The CDR3 has 15 amino acids. The CDR3 reads CASQIPGVSQQPQHF. CDR3 in DNA: TGTGCCAGTCAAATACCAGGGGTATCACAGCAGCCCCAGCATTTT.

The sample holds a few counts of this clonotype. The rearrangement links TRBV20-1 to TRBJ1-2, with TRBD1 matching over 8 bases. Germline trimming cut 1 base from V and 8 bases from J; bases unmatched to any gene: 9. Germline CDR1 is DFQATT and CDR2 is SNEGSKA (reference sequence). The length of the CDR3 is 14 residues. The CDR3 protein is CSARVVQGGGGYTF. DNA for the CDR3: TGCAGTGCTAGAGTTGTACAGGGGGGGGGAGGCTACACCTTC.

This clonotype came up many times. This chain connects TRBV2 to TRBJ1-1; a weak D match, TRBD1 (5 bases). V was shortened by 0 bases and J by 8 bases, with 10 bases between the two germline ends. The CDR3 runs to 13 residues. CDR1 is SNHLY, CDR2 FYNNEI, per germline. In nucleotides, the CDR3 is TGTGCCAGCAGTGAAGCAGGACACAAGGAAGCTTTCTTT. Its protein is CASSEAGHKEAFF.